The T cell receptor beta chain under discussion was sequenced for a study of T cells after yellow fever vaccination. TCRdb redid the calling of the 5' RACE reads with MiXCR, one entry per CDR3 protein. The sample gives a few hundred thousand distinct CDR3 sequences, around 12% of which show up once; approximately 3.4% is in the top ten. CDR1 is MNHEY, CDR2 SVGEGT, per germline. There are 12 residues in the CDR3. Trimming shortened V by 5 bases and J by 3 bases, and 7 bases separated the two germline ends. Study-level findings and limits: On re-exposure, the response was weaker but peaked faster, at day 5 versus 15. From the bulk population, abundant clonotypes could contaminate and appear within FACS-sorted repertoires.

With respect to this clonotype: The antigen is undetermined.

The V gene is TRBV6-2 or TRBV6-3, the J gene TRBJ1-1; D uncertain. The sample was CD4+ T cells sorted from PBMCs, taken 15 days after the yellow fever booster vaccination. This clonotype originated in a young man who received the YFV17D yellow fever vaccine. The CDR3 DNA reads TGTGCCAGCAGTCCACAACACACTGAAGCTTTCTTT. This gives the protein CASSPQHTEAFF.